One sample yielded the 26 T cell receptor beta chains listed below, sequenced in a study of identical twins. One entry per CDR3 protein results from TCRdb running MiXCR on the 5' RACE reads. The sample lists over 550,000 distinct CDR3 sequences, 7.1% occurring once. The same data also contributed to another study, on yellow fever vaccine responses in identical twins.

Sequencing input: PBMCs. All receptors derive from a woman aged 18-29 years in good health.

The chain recombines TRBV29-1 with TRBJ1-1; D remains ambiguous. V gave up 0 bases and J gave up 11 bases, with 13 bases separating them. CDR1 and CDR2 (germline): SQVTM, ANQGSEA. There are 12 residues in the CDR3. The CDR3 sequence: CSVEDRYLGAFF. In DNA, the CDR3 is TGCAGCGTTGAAGATAGGTACCTTGGGGCTTTCTTT.

This clonotype was found a few times. The chain links TRBV20-1 to TRBJ2-1; D gene ambiguous. Between the trimmed V and J ends, which lost 3 bases and 2 bases, there was a span of 11 bases. Germline-derived CDR1 and CDR2 are DFQATT and SNEGSKA (reference sequence). The CDR3 spans 14 residues. In DNA, the CDR3 is TGCAGTGCTAGGAAAGTGCCTACCTACAATGAGCAGTTCTTC. Translating gives CSARKVPTYNEQFF.

This chain joins TRBV9 and TRBJ2-3, with 9 nucleotides matching TRBD2. The CDR3 is made up of 17 amino acids. Losses at the gene ends were 0 bases for V and 4 bases for J; bases not matched to a gene: 9. Germline V CDR1 and CDR2: SGDLS, YYNGEE. Here the CDR3 reads CASSVGFAGGLADTQYF. The CDR3 nucleotides read TGTGCCAGCAGCGTAGGATTTGCGGGAGGGTTGGCAGATACGCAGTATTTT. Using reference TRBV9 and TRBJ2-3 for the parts outside the CDR3, the full variable domain is DSGVTQTPKHLITATGQRVTLRCSPRSGDLSVYWYQQSLDQGLQFLIQYYNGEERAKGNILERFSAQQFPDLHSELNLSSLELGDSALYFCASSVGFAGGLADTQYFGPGTRLTVL.

This clonotype has ten or more counts. This sequence joins TRBV20-1 and TRBJ2-4; D call uncertain. The V gene's germline CDR1 is DFQATT and CDR2 SNEGSKA (reference sequence). The V and J ends lost 3 bases and 1 base respectively, with 7 bases between them. The CDR3 consists of 13 residues. The CDR3 bases are TGCAGTGCTAGTACCGTGGCCAAAAACATTCAGTACTTC. The encoded protein is CSASTVAKNIQYF.

This clonotype was seen more than once but under ten times. The gene calls are TRBV21-1 and TRBJ2-1. TRBV21-1 is a pseudogene locus. The CDR3 totals 17 residues. The CDR3: CANSARGWGSSYNEQFF. The CDR3 DNA sequence: TGTGCCAACAGCGCTCGAGGATGGGGAAGCTCCTACAATGAGCAGTTCTTC.

This chain links TRBV7-8 with TRBJ2-7; no reliable D call. Per germline, CDR1 SGHVS and CDR2 FQNEAQ. The CDR3 loop spans 14 amino acids. V was cut by 4 bases and J by 9 bases, with 19 bases left in between. CDR3 residues: CASSSGGLSSWQYF. Here the CDR3 DNA reads TGTGCCAGCAGCTCAGGTGGGCTTAGTTCGTGGCAGTACTTC.

This clonotype was counted ten times or more. The chain combines TRBV5-1 with TRBJ2-7; 12 nucleotides agree with TRBD2. Germline V gene sequence: CDR1 SGHRS, CDR2 YFSETQ. The CDR3 loop spans 17 amino acids. Germline trimming cut 0 bases from V and 1 base from J; bases unmatched to any gene: 5. In DNA form, the CDR3 reads TGCGCCAGCAGCTTGGACGGACTAGCGGGATCTTCCTACGAGCAGTACTTC. It is translated as CASSLDGLAGSSYEQYF.

V gene TRBV4-1 combines with J gene TRBJ2-1, with 15 nucleotides matching TRBD2. Germline loops: CDR1 MGHRA, CDR2 YSYEKL. The V segment lost 4 bases and the J segment 1 base; nucleotides outside the gene matches: 11. The CDR3 contains 20 residues. CDR3 coding DNA: TGCGCCAGCAGCCCCACCCGGGGACTAGCGGGAGGTGTATCCTACAATGAGCAGTTCTTC. This encodes CASSPTRGLAGGVSYNEQFF.

This clonotype was recorded at least ten times. This chain joins TRBV7-9 and TRBJ2-7; D gene uncertain. The germline V gene encodes CDR1 SEHNR and CDR2 FQNEAQ (reference sequence). This CDR3 is built from 13 residues. V was cut by 1 base and J by 3 bases, with 7 bases left in between. The CDR3 DNA follows: TGTGCCAGCAGCTTAGTAACAAACTACGAGCAGTACTTC. Its protein is CASSLVTNYEQYF.

The table lists this clonotype with many counts. This sequence joins TRBV24-1 and TRBJ2-5; TRBD1 agrees at 7 bases. V lost 4 bases and J lost 0; bases outside the gene matches: 4. The CDR3 is made up of 15 amino acids. CDR1 KGHDR and CDR2 SFDVKD come from the germline V gene. CDR3 nucleotide sequence: TGTGCCACCAGTGAAACGACAGGGCACCAAGAGACCCAGTACTTC. It codes for CATSETTGHQETQYF.

This clonotype was counted a few times. CDR3 residues: CASSWGQGFEAFF. In nucleotides, the CDR3 is TGTGCCAGCAGCTGGGGACAGGGGTTTGAAGCTTTCTTT. The chain links TRBV5-5 to TRBJ1-1; TRBD1 matches 10 bases. CDR1 is SGHKS, CDR2 YYEKEE, per germline (reference sequence). CDR3 length: 13 residues. V was pared by 3 bases and J by 7 bases, with 3 bases of the junction left unmatched.

The table lists this clonotype with many counts. The rearrangement links TRBV29-1 to TRBJ1-1; unclear D gene. The germline V gene encodes CDR1 SQVTM and CDR2 ANQGSEA. The CDR3 totals 13 residues. Trimming left V 5 bases short and J 1 base short, with 11 bases between. The CDR3 nucleotides are TGCAGCGTTTTTAGGGTTCCGAACACTGAAGCTTTCTTT. It translates to CSVFRVPNTEAFF.

V gene TRBV7-8 combines with J gene TRBJ2-1; TRBD2 aligns across 7 bases. With V trimmed by 3 bases and J by 8 bases, 4 bases remained unmatched. The CDR3 totals 13 residues. Germline V gene sequence: CDR1 SGHVS, CDR2 FQNEAQ. The CDR3 here is CASSFSGTDEQFF. The CDR3 DNA follows: TGTGCCAGCAGCTTCAGCGGGACCGATGAGCAGTTCTTC. Full variable domain (outside the CDR3, taken from reference TRBV7-8 and TRBJ2-1): GAGVSQSPRYKVAKRGQDVALRCDPISGHVSLFWYQQALGQGPEFLTYFQNEAQLDKSGLPSDRFFAERPEGSVSTLKIQRTQQEDSAVYLCASSFSGTDEQFFGPGTRLTVL.

This clonotype came up many times. V usage is TRBV7-2 and J usage is TRBJ1-2, with D uncertain. This CDR3 has 14 amino acids. V was pared by 2 bases and J by 3 bases, with 10 bases between. CDR1 and CDR2 from the germline V gene are SGHTA and FQGNSA. CDR3 in amino acids: CASSLTTADYGYTF. The DNA of the CDR3 is TGTGCCAGCAGCTTAACTACAGCTGACTATGGCTACACCTTC.

This clonotype was detected many times. V gene TRBV11-2 combines with J gene TRBJ2-2; no firm D call. The V gene's germline CDR1 is SGHAT and CDR2 FQNNGV. This CDR3 is built from 16 residues. Deletions cut 6 bases from V and 0 bases from J, with 14 bases between. CDR3 nucleotide sequence: TGTGCCAGCAGACCAACCATGGGTCCGAACACCGGGGAGCTGTTTTTT. This gives the protein CASRPTMGPNTGELFF.

CDR3 nucleotide sequence: TGTGCCAGCAGTTACGGGGGGGGCGGAACGTCTGGAAACACCATATATTTT. Amino acids: CASSYGGGGTSGNTIYF. The V gene is TRBV6-5, the J gene TRBJ1-3, with D possibly TRBD1 on 6 matching bases. The germline V gene encodes CDR1 MNHEY and CDR2 SVGAGI. The V end lost 2 bases, the J end lost 1 base, and 15 bases lay between the germline ends. This CDR3 is built from 17 residues.

This chain joins TRBV15 and TRBJ1-1, with D possibly matching TRBD1 (5 bases). Looked up from germline, CDR1 is LNHNV and CDR2 is YYDKDF (reference sequence). The CDR3 runs 13 residues. V was shortened by 5 bases and J by 5 bases, with 12 bases between the two germline ends. The CDR3 region is CATSGGLGTEAFF. DNA for the CDR3: TGTGCCACCAGCGGGGGACTTGGAACTGAAGCTTTCTTT. Combining the CDR3 with reference TRBV15 and TRBJ1-1 gives the whole variable domain DAMVIQNPRYQVTQFGKPVTLSCSQTLNHNVMYWYQQKSSQAPKLLFHYYDKDFNNEADTPDNFQSRRPNTSFCFLDIRSPGLGDTAMYLCATSGGLGTEAFFGQGTRLTVV.

V usage is TRBV6-1 and J usage is TRBJ2-7; 9 bases map to TRBD2. Losses at the gene ends were 6 bases for V and 4 bases for J; bases not matched to a gene: 13. Per the germline V gene, CDR1 is MNHNS and CDR2 is SASEGT. The CDR3 sequence is 16 residues long. The CDR3 DNA reads as TGTGCCAGCAGCCGGACGGTTAGCGGGAGTTCGTACGAGCAGTACTTC. Protein: CASSRTVSGSSYEQYF.

On this clonotype itself: Relative to the germline gene, one junction end is altered; a read error may explain this. V usage is TRBV2 and J usage is TRBJ1-6, with TRBD1 matching 11 bases. Germline CDR1 SNHLY, CDR2 FYNNEI. CDR3 length: 13 residues. Written as DNA, the CDR3 is TGTGCCAGCAGTGGCTCAACCGGGACAGGGGGTATCTTT. As protein: CASSGSTGTGGIF.

The table lists this clonotype with a few counts. V usage is TRBV11-1 and J usage is TRBJ2-1; maybe TRBD2 (8 bases). This CDR3 is 20 amino acids long. The germline V gene has CDR1 SGHAT and CDR2 FQDESV (reference sequence). V lost 1 base to trimming and J lost 4 bases, with 26 bases between them. This CDR3 is CASSLDPRQGGGRSYNEQFF. For the CDR3, the DNA is TGTGCCAGCAGCTTAGATCCCAGACAGGGTGGCGGGAGGTCTTACAATGAGCAGTTCTTC.

This clonotype was observed at least ten times. The chain is built from TRBV6-1 and TRBJ2-2; a weak D match, TRBD1 (6 bases). The CDR3 covers 14 residues. Germline V gives CDR1 MNHNS, CDR2 SASEGT. Trimming took 7 bases from V and 3 from J, leaving 12 bases between them. Here the CDR3 DNA reads TGTGCCAGCAACCGCCACAGGGACACCGGGGAGCTGTTTTTT. Protein: CASNRHRDTGELFF.

This sequence joins TRBV28 and TRBJ2-1, with a tentative D call TRBD2 (5 bases). Germline lookup yields CDR1 MDHEN and CDR2 SYDVKM. V lost 5 bases and J 13 bases, leaving 21 bases between the germline ends. The CDR3 contains 14 residues. This chain's CDR3 is CASSQTPTSSFQFF. In DNA, the CDR3 is TGTGCCAGCAGTCAGACCCCTACTTCTAGCTTCCAGTTCTTC.

V usage is TRBV12-3 or TRBV12-4 and J usage is TRBJ2-7; possible D gene TRBD1, 5 bases. Between the trimmed V and J ends, which lost 3 bases and 0 bases, there was a span of 12 bases. The length of the CDR3 is 15 residues. In DNA, the CDR3 is TGTGCCAGCAGTTTTGGACACTTGAGCTCCTACGAGCAGTACTTC. Translating gives CASSFGHLSSYEQYF.

This clonotype was seen a few times. This chain joins TRBV6-1 and TRBJ2-7; 11 bases line up with TRBD1. This CDR3 contains 15 residues. Germline CDR1 MNHNS, CDR2 SASEGT. V was clipped by 7 bases and J by 2 bases; unmatched bases: 7. In DNA form, the CDR3 reads TGTGCCAGCACCTACAGGGGACAGGGGGCCTACGAGCAGTACTTC. Its protein product is CASTYRGQGAYEQYF.

The chain has TRBV25-1 and TRBJ1-3, with D perhaps matching TRBD1 (6 bases). Germline CDR1 and CDR2: MGHDK and SYGVNS. CDR3 length: 17 residues. V lost 4 bases and J lost 0, with 16 bases in between. The CDR3 spells CASSGWGALNSGNTIYF. CDR3 nucleotide sequence: TGTGCCAGCAGTGGATGGGGGGCCCTCAACTCTGGAAACACCATATATTTT.

The J gene is TRBJ1-4, the V gene TRBV7-9; D not certain. Trimming shortened V by 1 base and J by 7 bases, and 10 bases separated the two germline ends. This CDR3 is built from 14 residues. Germline V gene lookup returns CDR1 SEHNR and CDR2 FQNEAQ (reference sequence). CDR3 in DNA: TGTGCCAGCAGCTTAGTAGGGAAGCTTGAAAAACTGTTTTTT. This gives the protein CASSLVGKLEKLFF.